This paragraph covers one T cell receptor beta chain sequence. There is no known antigen for this receptor. No quality values exist for individual bases; no much larger clone is one base distant. This specimen comes from a study of T cell responses to AZD1222 COVID-19 vaccine (dated by TCRdb to the early 2020s). Looking at the study overall: AZD1222 recipients with second doses at about 4 weeks or about 12 weeks were pooled, because spike-specific TCR depth and breadth did not differ between schedules. TCR sequencing covered 230 to 250 trial participants: approximately 200 given two doses of AZD1222 and 26 given two doses of MenACWY control vaccine. Trial participants were enrolled by age into 18-55, 56-69 and 70-plus year subgroups, with around 150, 28 and 57 TCR-sequenced participants respectively. Points the paper makes about the study in general: Conclusions about previously exposed vaccinees were limited because only six or seven AZD1222 recipients were SARS-CoV-2 seropositive at baseline. CD4 TCRs associated with the vaccine covered the entire spike protein, and the dominant responses were in regions 160-218 and 743-854. The 56-69-year group was small, and its depth increase did not reach significance, likely because of low power. Most participants were white British and females outnumbered males, and the authors suggested that clonal diversity may have been underestimated. Reportedly, almost half of the unique spike-specific TCRs recognized epitopes lying outside the regions that are mutated in the B.1.351 and B.1.1.7 variants. Because no day 14 peak-response samples were available, the repertoires could be characterized only after the peak T cell response. After two AZD1222 doses, both the breadth and the depth of spike-specific TCRs were significantly higher than at day 0 and than in MenACWY recipients.

The CDR3 regions of human TCRbeta chains were analyzed by immunosequencing. The study's own analysis went as follows. Repertoire TCRs were matched against a reference library of SARS-CoV-2-specific TCRs generated with the MIRA antigen-specificity platform. Breadth was defined as the fraction of unique TCRs that were SARS-CoV-2-associated, and depth was defined as the fraction of total T cells that were SARS-CoV-2-associated. Using the MIRA data, every spike-specific TCR was mapped to the spike region that the TCR reacted to and assigned to either a CD4 or a CD8 class. Log10-transformed breadth and depth values were compared by one-way ANOVA with Sidak's multiple comparisons tests. TCRdb retrieved this table from immuneACCESS and kept in-frame rearrangements only. Not all clones are present; in checked studies, unresolved V genes account for under half, and no reason is known for the remainder. That table gives V, J and clone size, and the DNA gave D and trimming. This sample gives some 130,000 clones in total; 93% of them show up just once. Together, the top ten hold roughly 0.96% of the sample.

The sample's time point label is to be understood as: baseline before first vaccination. Vaccinee samples came from UK trials COV001 and COV002, including a single-blind randomized controlled phase 2/3 trial of AZD1222 (ChAdOx1 nCoV-19) in healthy adults. Trial participant PBMC samples were collected at day 0 and day 28 after the second dose for TCRbeta chain sequencing. As encoded in the germline V gene (reference sequence), CDR1 is SEHNR while CDR2 is FQNEAQ. The V end gives up 1 base and the J end 6 bases, leaving 9 bases in the junction not matched to a gene. The CDR3 sequence holds 16 residues, the cysteine and phenylalanine included. This entry keeps only the CDR3 DNA: 48 bases, framed from base 1.

The sequence joins TRBV7-9 to TRBJ2-1; 7 junctional bases match TRBD2. The sequence was obtained from an adult in good health. The sample in question was peripheral blood, obtained on day 0 of AZD1222 vaccination. The CDR3 corresponds to CASSLVLGPGGNEQFF. The nucleotide sequence reads TGTGCCAGCAGCTTAGTGCTAGGACCGGGAGGCAATGAGCAGTTCTTC.